This T cell receptor beta chain came from a study of early T cells in non-severe SARS-CoV-2 infection. Each single cDNA molecule received a unique molecular identifier. One entry per CDR3 protein, called by TCRdb with MiXCR from the 5' RACE reads. The data contain fewer than 90,000 distinct CDR3 sequences, 14% of them seen just once; the ten biggest clones take up 11%. The germline CDR1 and CDR2 sequences are MRHNA and SNTAGT. This CDR3 spans 14 amino acids. The V end lost 10 bases, the J end lost 3 bases, and 16 bases lay between the germline ends. The V and J genes are TRBV6-4 and TRBJ1-3, with D possibly TRBD1 on 6 matching bases. Sequenced input: whole blood. This TCR came from an adult who was a healthcare worker with PCR-confirmed SARS-CoV-2 infection or an uninfected control (not recorded which). This chain's CDR3 is CATKTGTNGNTIYF. The CDR3, as DNA: TGTGCCACCAAAACCGGGACAAATGGAAACACCATATATTTT.